This T cell receptor beta chain is drawn from a study of blood T cell repertoires in COVID-19. Looking at the study overall: Samples taken during acute and convalescent COVID-19 were collected in the United States, Italy and Spain. PBMCs, B-cell-depleted T cells, or T cells provided the cDNA or gDNA that made up the material.

Germline CDR1 reads MGHRA; CDR2 reads YSYEKL. With V trimmed by 3 bases and J by 5 bases, 3 bases remained unmatched. This CDR3 is built from 14 residues. Original methodology: Reference gene primer amplification in the assay estimated nucleated cell counts. Assay: immunoSEQ multiplex PCR; the TCRdb copy retains only in-frame clones and omits some. V, J and clone size are those of that table, while D and trimming were read from the DNA. The data contain about 140,000 clones, around 81% of them singletons. Sample: peripheral blood. The clonotype originates from a human donor in a cohort sampled during active COVID-19. V and J are TRBV4-1 and TRBJ2-7; 11 nucleotides line up with TRBD2. As DNA, the CDR3 is TGCGCCAGCAGCCAGACTAGCGGGAACCACGAGCAGTACTTC. As protein: CASSQTSGNHEQYF.